This T cell receptor beta chain was sequenced for a study of blood T cell repertoires in COVID-19. Per the authors' pipeline: Estimation of nucleated cell counts was performed using reference gene primer amplification. Using immunoSEQ multiplex PCR, the repertoire was profiled, and TCRdb retains in-frame clones only, with some absent. The V and J calls and clone size come from that table; D and trimming were worked out from the DNA. The repertoire holds 150,000 to 180,000 clones, with 75% to 80% as singletons. A few counts support this clone. V was pared by 4 bases and J by 0 bases, with 13 bases between. The CDR3 runs 16 residues. Germline V gene lookup returns CDR1 SGHTA and CDR2 FQGNSA.

This rearrangement joins TRBV7-2 to TRBJ1-3, with D possibly being TRBD1 (5 bases). This receptor was identified in an elderly man with acute or convalescent COVID-19. Sequenced input: peripheral blood. The CDR3 DNA is TGTGCCAGCAGCTCCGGGGGACTTTTCTCTGGAAACACCATATATTTT. Its protein product is CASSSGGLFSGNTIYF. Complete variable domain (other parts from reference TRBV7-2 and TRBJ1-3): GAGVSQSPSNKVTEKGKDVELRCDPISGHTALYWYRQSLGQGLEFLIYFQGNSAPDKSGLPSDRFSAERTGGSVSTLTIQRTQQEDSAVYLCASSSGGLFSGNTIYFGEGSWLTVV.